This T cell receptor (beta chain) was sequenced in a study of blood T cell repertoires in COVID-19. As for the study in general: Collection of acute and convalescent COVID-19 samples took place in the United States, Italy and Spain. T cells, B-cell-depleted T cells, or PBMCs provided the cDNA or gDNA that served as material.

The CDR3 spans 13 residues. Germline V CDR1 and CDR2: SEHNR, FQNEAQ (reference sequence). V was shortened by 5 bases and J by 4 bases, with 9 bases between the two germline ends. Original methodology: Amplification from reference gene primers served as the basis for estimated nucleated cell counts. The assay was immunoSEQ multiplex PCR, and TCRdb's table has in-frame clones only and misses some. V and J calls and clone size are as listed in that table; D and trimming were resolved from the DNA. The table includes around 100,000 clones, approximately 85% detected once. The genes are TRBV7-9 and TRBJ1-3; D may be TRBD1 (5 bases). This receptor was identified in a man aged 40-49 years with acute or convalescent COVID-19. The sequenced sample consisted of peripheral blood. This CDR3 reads CASSTYRGNTIYF. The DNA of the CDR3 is TGTGCCAGCAGCACTTACAGGGGAAACACCATATATTTT.